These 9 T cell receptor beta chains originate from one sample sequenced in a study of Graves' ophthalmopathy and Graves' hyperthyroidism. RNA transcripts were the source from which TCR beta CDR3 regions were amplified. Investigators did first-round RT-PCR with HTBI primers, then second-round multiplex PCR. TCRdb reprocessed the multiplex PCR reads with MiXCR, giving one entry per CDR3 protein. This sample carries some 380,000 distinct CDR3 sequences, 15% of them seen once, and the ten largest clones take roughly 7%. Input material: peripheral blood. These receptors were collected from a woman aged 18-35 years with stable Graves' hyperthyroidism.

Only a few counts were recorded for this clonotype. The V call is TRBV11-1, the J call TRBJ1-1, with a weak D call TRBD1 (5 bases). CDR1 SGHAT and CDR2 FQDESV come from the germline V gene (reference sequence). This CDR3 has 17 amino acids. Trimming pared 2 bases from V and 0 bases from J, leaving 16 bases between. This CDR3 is CASSLISGSALNTEAFF. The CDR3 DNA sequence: TGTGCCAGCAGCTTAATTTCAGGGAGCGCCCTGAACACTGAAGCTTTCTTT.

CDR3 DNA: TGCAGTGCTAGATCCGGGGTGAGTGAGCAGTACTTC. Its protein is CSARSGVSEQYF. V usage is TRBV20-1 and J usage is TRBJ2-7, with TRBD2 as a possible D gene (5 bases). V was clipped by 2 bases and J by 7 bases, with 12 bases between them. CDR1 and CDR2 from the germline V gene are DFQATT and SNEGSKA (reference sequence). This CDR3 region has 12 residues.

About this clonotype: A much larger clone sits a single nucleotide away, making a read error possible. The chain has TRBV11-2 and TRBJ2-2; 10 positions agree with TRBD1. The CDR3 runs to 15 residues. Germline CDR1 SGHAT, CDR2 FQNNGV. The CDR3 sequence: CVSSLGQGGTGELFF. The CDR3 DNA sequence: TGTGTCAGCAGCTTAGGACAGGGGGGGACCGGGGAGCTGTTTTTT. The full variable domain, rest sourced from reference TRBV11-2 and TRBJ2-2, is EAGVAQSPRYKIIEKRQSVAFWCNPISGHATLYWYQQILGQGPKLLIQFQNNGVVDDSQLPKDRFSAERLKGVDSTLKIQPAKLEDSAVYLCVSSLGQGGTGELFFGEGSRLTVL.

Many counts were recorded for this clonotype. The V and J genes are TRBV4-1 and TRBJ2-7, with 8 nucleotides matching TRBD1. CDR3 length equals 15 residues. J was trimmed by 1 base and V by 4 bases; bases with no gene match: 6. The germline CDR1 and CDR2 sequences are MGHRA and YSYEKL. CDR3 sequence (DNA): TGCGCCAGCAGCCGACCCGGGACAGGTTCCTACGAGCAGTACTTC. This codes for CASSRPGTGSYEQYF.

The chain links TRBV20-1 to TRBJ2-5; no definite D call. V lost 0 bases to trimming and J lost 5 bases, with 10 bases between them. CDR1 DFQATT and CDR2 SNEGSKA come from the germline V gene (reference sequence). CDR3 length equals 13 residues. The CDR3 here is CSARDLSLETQYF. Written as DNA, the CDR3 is TGCAGTGCTAGAGATTTGAGCTTGGAGACCCAGTACTTC.

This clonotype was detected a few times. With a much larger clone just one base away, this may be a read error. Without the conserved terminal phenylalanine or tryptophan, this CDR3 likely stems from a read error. The CDR3 DNA reads as TGTGCCAGCAGCCCTAGCGGGGGGAGAGATGAGCAGTACTCC. Amino acids: CASSPSGGRDEQYS. The V gene is TRBV7-8, the J gene TRBJ2-7; TRBD2 aligns across 11 bases. V was clipped by 5 bases and J by 7 bases; unmatched bases: 7. There are 14 residues in the CDR3. Germline V CDR1 and CDR2: SGHVS, FQNEAQ.

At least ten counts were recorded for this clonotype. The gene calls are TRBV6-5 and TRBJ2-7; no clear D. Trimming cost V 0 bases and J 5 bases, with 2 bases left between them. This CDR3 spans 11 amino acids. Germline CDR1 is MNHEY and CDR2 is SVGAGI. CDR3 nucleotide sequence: TGTGCCAGCAGTTACTCGGACGAGCAGTACTTC. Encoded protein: CASSYSDEQYF.

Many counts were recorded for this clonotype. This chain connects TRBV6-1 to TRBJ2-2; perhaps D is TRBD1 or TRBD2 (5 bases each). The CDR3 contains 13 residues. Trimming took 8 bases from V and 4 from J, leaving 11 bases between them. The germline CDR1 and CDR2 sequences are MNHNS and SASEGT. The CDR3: CASGTWGTGELFF. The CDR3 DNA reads TGTGCCAGCGGGACCTGGGGCACCGGGGAGCTGTTTTTT.

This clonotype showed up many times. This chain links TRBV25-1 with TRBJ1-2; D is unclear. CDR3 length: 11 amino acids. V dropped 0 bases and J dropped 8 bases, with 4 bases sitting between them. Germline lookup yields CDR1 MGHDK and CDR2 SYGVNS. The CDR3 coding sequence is TGTGCCAGCAGTGAATACGGGGGCTACACCTTC. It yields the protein CASSEYGGYTF.